This T cell receptor beta chain was documented in a study of blood T cell repertoires in COVID-19. Germline V gene data show CDR1 as LGHNA and CDR2 as YSLEER. The CDR3 is 15 residues long. The V and J ends lost 1 base and 4 bases, in that order; junction bases with no gene match: 3. This table comes from immunoSEQ multiplex PCR, and its TCRdb copy is limited to in-frame clones, with some not included. The sample lists roughly 250,000 clones; approximately 86% were seen once. Participants' own reports of clinical history determined their cohort assignment. The sample was PBMCs or T cells enriched from blood (not recorded which). The chain employs TRBV4-3 and TRBJ2-2, with TRBD2 matching over 7 bases. This receptor was taken from a woman in her thirties with acute COVID-19. This chain's CDR3 is CASSQVSGGTGELFF. CDR3 coding DNA: TGCGCCAGCAGCCAAGTGTCGGGAGGCACCGGGGAGCTGTTTTTT.